This is a list of T cell receptor beta chains from one sample in a study of blood T cell repertoires in COVID-19. The protocol was immunoSEQ multiplex PCR, while the TCRdb copy is restricted to in-frame clones and leaves out a portion. The sample holds about 150,000 clones; 83% are singletons and the top ten take about 12%. Material for sequencing was peripheral blood. The receptors come from a woman aged 55-70 years with COVID-19, enrolled during active disease. The CDR3 runs from the conserved cysteine through the conserved F or W. D genes are given only for firm matches. Not every row has a clone size; where given, it reads once, few, many or a size class.

v_gene	abundance	j_gene	d_gene	len	CDR3aa	CDR3nt
TRBV30	.	TRBJ1-1	.	14	CAWRVTGPNTEAFF	TGTGCCTGGAGGGTTACAGGACCGAACACTGAAGCTTTCTTT
TRBV6-5	.	TRBJ1-1	.	16	CASSFYPDRVNTEAFF	TGTGCCAGCAGTTTCTACCCGGACAGAGTCAACACTGAAGCTTTCTTT
TRBV7-9	.	TRBJ1-2	.	13	CASSPQTVSGYTF	TGTGCCAGCAGCCCTCAGACAGTAAGCGGCTACACCTTC
TRBV18	.	TRBJ1-1	.	13	CASSPSGNTEAFF	TGTGCCAGCTCACCCTCAGGAAACACTGAAGCTTTCTTT
TRBV24-1	.	TRBJ2-1	TRBD2	14	CATSGSGRLDEQFF	TGTGCCACCAGTGGTAGCGGGAGGTTAGATGAGCAGTTCTTC
TRBV3-1/TRBV3-2	few	TRBJ2-1	.	13	CASSQGLFNEQFF	TGTGCCAGCAGCCAAGGACTGTTCAATGAGCAGTTCTTC
TRBV28	.	TRBJ2-7	TRBD2	17	CATFPSPGQAGDDEQYF	TGTGCCACCTTCCCCAGCCCAGGACAAGCGGGAGATGACGAGCAGTACTTC
TRBV9	.	TRBJ1-1	.	17	CASSPPRAEQPNTEAFF	TGTGCCAGCAGCCCACCGCGGGCGGAGCAGCCGAACACTGAAGCTTTCTTT
TRBV12-5	.	TRBJ1-1	.	11	CASAMNTEAFF	TGTGCTAGTGCTATGAACACTGAAGCTTTCTTT
TRBV18	.	TRBJ1-2	.	13	CASSPQGYYGYTF	TGTGCCAGCTCGCCTCAGGGGTACTATGGCTACACCTTC
TRBV6-2/TRBV6-3	once	TRBJ1-6	.	15	CASSPGDLYNSPLHF	TGTGCCAGCAGTCCAGGGGATCTCTATAATTCACCCCTCCACTTT
TRBV19	.	TRBJ1-5	.	15	CASSVAGTPDQPQHF	TGTGCCAGTAGTGTCGCGGGGACGCCCGATCAGCCCCAGCATTTT
TRBV29-1	.	TRBJ1-2	.	13	CSVTQGTAQGYTF	TGCAGCGTTACCCAGGGGACGGCCCAGGGCTACACCTTC
TRBV10-3	.	TRBJ1-1	.	14	CAITRKGQGTEAFF	TGTGCCATCACCAGAAAGGGCCAGGGCACTGAAGCTTTCTTT
TRBV7-2	.	TRBJ1-5	.	17	CASSPPTGARGNQPQHF	TGTGCCAGCAGCCCTCCCACTGGGGCGCGCGGCAATCAGCCCCAGCATTTT
TRBV29-1	.	TRBJ1-2	TRBD1	12	CSGAGGGRGYTF	TGCAGCGGGGCAGGGGGAGGTCGAGGCTACACCTTC